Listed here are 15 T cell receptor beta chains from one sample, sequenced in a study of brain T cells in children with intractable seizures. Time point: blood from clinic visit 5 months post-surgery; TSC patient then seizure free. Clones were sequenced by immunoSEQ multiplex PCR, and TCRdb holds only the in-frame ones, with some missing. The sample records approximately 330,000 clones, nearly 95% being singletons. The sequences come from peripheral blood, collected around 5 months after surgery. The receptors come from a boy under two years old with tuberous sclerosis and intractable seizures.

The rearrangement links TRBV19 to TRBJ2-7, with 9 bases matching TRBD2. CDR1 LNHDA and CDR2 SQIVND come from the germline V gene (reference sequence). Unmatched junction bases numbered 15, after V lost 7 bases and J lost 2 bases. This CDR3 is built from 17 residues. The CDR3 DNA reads TGTGCCAGTACCGCAACGGTTGGGCTAGCGGGGACCTACGAGCAGTACTTC. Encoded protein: CASTATVGLAGTYEQYF.

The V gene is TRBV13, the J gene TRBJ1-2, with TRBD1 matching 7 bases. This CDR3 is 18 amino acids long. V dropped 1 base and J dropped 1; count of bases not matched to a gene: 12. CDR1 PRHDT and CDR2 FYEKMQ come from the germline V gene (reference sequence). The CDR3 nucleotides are TGTGCCAGCAGCTTAGTGGGGGCTTGGACAGGTCTTAACTATGGCTACACCTTC. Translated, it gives CASSLVGAWTGLNYGYTF.

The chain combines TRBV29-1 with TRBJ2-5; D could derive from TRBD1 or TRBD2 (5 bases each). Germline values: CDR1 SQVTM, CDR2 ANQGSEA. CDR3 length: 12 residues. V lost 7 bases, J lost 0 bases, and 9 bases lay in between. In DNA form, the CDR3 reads TGCAGCGCCGAGGGACACCAAGAGACCCAGTACTTC. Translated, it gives CSAEGHQETQYF.

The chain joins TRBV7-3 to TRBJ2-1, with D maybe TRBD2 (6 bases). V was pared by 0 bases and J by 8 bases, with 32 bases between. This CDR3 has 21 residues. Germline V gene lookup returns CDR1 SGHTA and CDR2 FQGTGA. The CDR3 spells CASSLTPSRASFISWGDEQFF. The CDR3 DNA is TGTGCCAGCAGCTTAACTCCCTCTCGAGCCTCCTTCATTAGCTGGGGGGATGAGCAGTTCTTC. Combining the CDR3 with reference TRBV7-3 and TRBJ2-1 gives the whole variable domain GAGVSQTPSNKVTEKGKYVELRCDPISGHTALYWYRQSLGQGPEFLIYFQGTGAADDSGLPNDRFFAVRPEGSVSTLKIQRTERGDSAVYLCASSLTPSRASFISWGDEQFFGPGTRLTVL.

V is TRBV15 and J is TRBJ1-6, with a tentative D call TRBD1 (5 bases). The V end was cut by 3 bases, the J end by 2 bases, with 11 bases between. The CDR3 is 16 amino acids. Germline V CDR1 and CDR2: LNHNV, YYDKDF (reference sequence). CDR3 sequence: CATSRKTVTYNSPLHF. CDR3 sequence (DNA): TGTGCCACCAGCAGGAAGACAGTAACCTATAATTCACCCCTCCACTTT.

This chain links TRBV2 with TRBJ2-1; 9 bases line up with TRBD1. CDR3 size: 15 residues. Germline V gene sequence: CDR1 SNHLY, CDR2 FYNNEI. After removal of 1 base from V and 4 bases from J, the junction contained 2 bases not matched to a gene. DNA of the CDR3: TGTGCCAGCAGTGAAGGACAGGGGGTGTACAATGAGCAGTTCTTC. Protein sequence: CASSEGQGVYNEQFF.

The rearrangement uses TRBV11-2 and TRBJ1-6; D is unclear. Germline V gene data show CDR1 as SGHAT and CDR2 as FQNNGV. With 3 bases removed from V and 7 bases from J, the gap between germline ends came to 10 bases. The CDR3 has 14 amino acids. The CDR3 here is CASSFLGMNSPLHF. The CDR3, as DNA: TGTGCCAGCAGCTTTCTGGGGATGAATTCACCCCTCCACTTT.

The CDR3 DNA is TGTGCCAGCAGTGAAGAGGCAGAAAAGCCCTACACCTTC. Translating gives CASSEEAEKPYTF. This chain uses TRBV6-1 with TRBJ1-2, with D unclear. Trimming shortened V by 1 base and J by 10 bases, and 13 bases separated the two germline ends. CDR1 MNHNS and CDR2 SASEGT come from the germline V gene. The CDR3 is 13 residues long.

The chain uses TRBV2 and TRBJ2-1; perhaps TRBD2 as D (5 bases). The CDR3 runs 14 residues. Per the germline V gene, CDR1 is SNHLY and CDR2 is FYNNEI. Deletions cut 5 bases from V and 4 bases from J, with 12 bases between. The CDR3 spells CASSYSSIYNEQFF. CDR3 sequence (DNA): TGTGCCAGCAGTTATTCTAGCATATACAATGAGCAGTTCTTC.

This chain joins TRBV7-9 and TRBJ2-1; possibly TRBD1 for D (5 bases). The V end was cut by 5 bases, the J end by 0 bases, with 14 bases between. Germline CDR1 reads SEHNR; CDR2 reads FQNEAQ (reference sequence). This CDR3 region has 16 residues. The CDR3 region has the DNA TGTGCCAGCAGCCCAACCGACAGAAGCTCCTACAATGAGCAGTTCTTC. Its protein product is CASSPTDRSSYNEQFF.

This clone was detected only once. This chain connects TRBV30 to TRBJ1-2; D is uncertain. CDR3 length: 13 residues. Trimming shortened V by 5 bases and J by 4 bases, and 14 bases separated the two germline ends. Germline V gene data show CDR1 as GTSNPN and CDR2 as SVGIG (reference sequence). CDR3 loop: CAWQASPIYGYTF. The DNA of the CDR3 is TGTGCCTGGCAGGCCAGTCCGATCTATGGCTACACCTTC.

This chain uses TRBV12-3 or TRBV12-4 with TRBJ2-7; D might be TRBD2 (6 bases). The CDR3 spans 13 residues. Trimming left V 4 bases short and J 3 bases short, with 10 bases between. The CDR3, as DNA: TGTGCCAGCAGTTCCTCGGGGGTCTACGAGCAGTACTTC. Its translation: CASSSSGVYEQYF.

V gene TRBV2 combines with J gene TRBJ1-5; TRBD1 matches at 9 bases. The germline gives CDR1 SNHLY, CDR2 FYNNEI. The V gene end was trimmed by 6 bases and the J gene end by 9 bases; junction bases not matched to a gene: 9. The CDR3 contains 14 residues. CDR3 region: CASRPGTGSGPQHF. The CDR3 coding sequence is TGTGCCAGCAGACCCGGGACAGGGAGTGGGCCCCAGCATTTT.

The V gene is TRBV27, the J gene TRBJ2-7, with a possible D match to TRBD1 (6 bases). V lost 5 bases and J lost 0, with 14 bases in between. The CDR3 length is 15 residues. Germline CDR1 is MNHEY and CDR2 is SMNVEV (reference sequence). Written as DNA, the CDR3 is TGTGCCAGCAGTCCCCAGACAGGTCTCTCCTACGAGCAGTACTTC. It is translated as CASSPQTGLSYEQYF.

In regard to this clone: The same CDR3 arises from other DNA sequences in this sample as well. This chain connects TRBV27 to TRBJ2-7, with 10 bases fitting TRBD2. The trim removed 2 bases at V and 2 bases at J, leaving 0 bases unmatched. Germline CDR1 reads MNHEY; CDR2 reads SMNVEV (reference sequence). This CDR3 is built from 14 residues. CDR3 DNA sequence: TGTGCCAGCAGTTTAACTAGCGGGGCCTACGAGCAGTACTTC. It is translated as CASSLTSGAYEQYF.